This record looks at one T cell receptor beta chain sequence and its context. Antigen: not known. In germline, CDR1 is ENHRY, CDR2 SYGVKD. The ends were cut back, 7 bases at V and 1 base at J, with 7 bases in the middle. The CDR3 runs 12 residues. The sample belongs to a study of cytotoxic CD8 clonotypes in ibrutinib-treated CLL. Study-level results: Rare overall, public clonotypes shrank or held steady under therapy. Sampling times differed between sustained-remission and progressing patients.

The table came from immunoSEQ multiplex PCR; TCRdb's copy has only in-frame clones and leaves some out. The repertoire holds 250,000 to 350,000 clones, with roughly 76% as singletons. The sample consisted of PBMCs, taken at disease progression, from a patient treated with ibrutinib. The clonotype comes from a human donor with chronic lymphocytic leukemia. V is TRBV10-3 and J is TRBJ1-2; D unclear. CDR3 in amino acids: CAITEGNYGYTF. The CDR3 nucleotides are TGTGCCATCACGGAGGGTAACTATGGCTACACCTTC.